The 21 T cell receptor beta chains given below trace back to one sample, sequenced in a study of cytomegalovirus exposure and HLA in healthy donors. The PCR used 60 Vbeta and 13 Jbeta primers. Some clones are missing from TCRdb's copy, which holds only in-frame ones; the method was immunoSEQ multiplex PCR. The sample has roughly 170,000 clones; about 75% are singletons. The material sequenced was PBMCs. The receptors stem from a female donor in good health and CMV-seronegative.

The chain couples TRBV11-2 to TRBJ1-2; TRBD1 is a possible D gene (5 bases). V lost 4 bases to trimming and J lost 0 bases, with 9 bases between them. The CDR3 length is 14 residues. Germline loops: CDR1 SGHAT, CDR2 FQNNGV. The CDR3 coding sequence is TGTGCCAGCAGCTGGGGCAGCACTAACTATGGCTACACCTTC. This encodes CASSWGSTNYGYTF.

A note on this clone: The sample has other DNA sequences that encode this CDR3 too. The V gene is TRBV6-5, the J gene TRBJ1-1; possible D gene TRBD1, 5 bases. The V and J ends lost 0 bases and 4 bases respectively, with 6 bases between them. This CDR3 has 13 amino acids. Looked up from germline, CDR1 is MNHEY and CDR2 is SVGAGI. The CDR3 DNA follows: TGTGCCAGCAGTTACTCGGGGGGCACTGAAGCTTTCTTT. Residues: CASSYSGGTEAFF.

The chain uses TRBV5-4 and TRBJ2-7, with TRBD1 matching over 9 bases. The germline V gene has CDR1 SGHNT and CDR2 YYREEE (reference sequence). The J segment lost 7 bases and the V segment lost 6 bases, leaving 8 bases of the junction unmatched. CDR3 length equals 13 residues. CDR3: CASTTGQGGEQYF. The CDR3 nucleotides are TGTGCCAGCACAACGGGACAGGGTGGGGAGCAGTACTTC.

This clone came up once. The V call is TRBV28, the J call TRBJ2-7, with 8 positions matching TRBD2. This CDR3 is built from 14 residues. The J segment lost 5 bases and the V segment lost 3 bases, leaving 6 bases of the junction unmatched. Germline CDR1 and CDR2: MDHEN and SYDVKM. CDR3 in amino acids: CASSFSSGTDEQYF. The CDR3 region has the DNA TGTGCCAGCAGTTTTAGTAGCGGGACCGACGAGCAGTACTTC.

The chain links TRBV7-8 to TRBJ2-1, with D perhaps TRBD2 (7 bases). The CDR3 contains 17 residues. Trimming removed 5 bases at V and 3 bases at J, with 20 bases between. Germline V CDR1 and CDR2: SGHVS, FQNEAQ. The CDR3 nucleotides read TGTGCCAGCAGCCCTAAGGGGGGGATTGAAATCTACAATGAGCAGTTCTTC. Translating it yields CASSPKGGIEIYNEQFF.

The chain is built from TRBV28 and TRBJ1-2; the match to TRBD1 covers 7 bases. The germline V gene has CDR1 MDHEN and CDR2 SYDVKM. J lost 3 bases, V lost 6 bases, and 7 bases had no gene match. There are 14 residues in the CDR3. CDR3 nucleotide sequence: TGTGCCAGCAGGACGACAGGGACTGACTATGGCTACACCTTC. Translated, it gives CASRTTGTDYGYTF.

This chain connects TRBV7-2 to TRBJ2-1, with D possibly being TRBD2 (6 bases). The CDR3 covers 14 residues. Deletions cut 5 bases from V and 7 bases from J, with 15 bases between. Germline lookup yields CDR1 SGHTA and CDR2 FQGNSA. DNA for the CDR3: TGTGCCAGCAGCGACCCGGGACTCTGGAATGAGCAGTTCTTC. This translates into CASSDPGLWNEQFF.

The gene calls are TRBV6-5 and TRBJ2-1; no definite D call. V lost 5 bases, J lost 9 bases, and 14 bases lay in between. Germline V gives CDR1 MNHEY, CDR2 SVGAGI. The CDR3 loop spans 13 amino acids. CDR3 DNA sequence: TGTGCCAGCAGTGCCCTAAGAACTTCTGAGCAGTTCTTC. This sequence encodes CASSALRTSEQFF.

On this clone: In the same sample, other DNA sequences code for this CDR3. CDR3 residues: CSARAGYEQYF. DNA of the CDR3: TGCAGTGCTAGAGCCGGCTACGAGCAGTACTTC. The rearrangement uses TRBV20-1 and TRBJ2-7; no reliable D call. The CDR3 runs 11 residues. Germline V lookup: CDR1 DFQATT, CDR2 SNEGSKA (reference sequence). V shed 1 base and J shed 3 bases, with 4 bases lying between them.

The chain combines TRBV4-2 with TRBJ2-5; weak D call: TRBD1 (5 bases). The end of the DNA aligns better with TRBJ2-7, so the J call may be wrong. CDR1 and CDR2 (germline): LGHNA, YNFKEQ. This CDR3 comprises 14 residues. DNA of the CDR3: TGTGCCAGCAGCCAAGAAGGGGCCAGACCCGAGCAGTACTTC. Translating it yields CASSQEGARPEQYF.

In DNA, the CDR3 is TGCGCCAGCAGCCAAAGTGCCCTTCCGGGGGGCAATCAGCCCCAGCATTTT. Translated, it gives CASSQSALPGGNQPQHF. The genes are TRBV4-1 and TRBJ1-5; the D gene is possibly TRBD1 (5 bases). Deletions cut 2 bases from V and 2 bases from J, with 16 bases between. The CDR3 runs to 17 residues. The germline V gene encodes CDR1 MGHRA and CDR2 YSYEKL.

The chain carries TRBV7-9 and TRBJ2-3; D perhaps matches TRBD1 (6 bases). Germline loops: CDR1 SEHNR, CDR2 FQNEAQ (reference sequence). V lost 5 bases and J 6 bases, leaving 9 bases between the germline ends. The CDR3 covers 12 residues. The CDR3 nucleotides read TGTGCCAGCAGCCCGCAGGGGGATACGCAGTATTTT. Its translation is CASSPQGDTQYF.

The chain combines TRBV30 with TRBJ2-5; 12 bases fit TRBD1. Germline CDR1 GTSNPN, CDR2 SVGIG (reference sequence). This CDR3 contains 12 residues. V shed 5 bases, J shed 13 bases, and the junction held 8 bases outside the gene matches. The CDR3 loop reads CAWCLGQGALYF. CDR3 bases: TGTGCCTGGTGTCTGGGACAGGGGGCACTGTACTTC.

This clone was counted once. This specimen includes other DNA sequences encoding the same CDR3. The chain carries TRBV9 and TRBJ1-1; a possible D gene is TRBD1 (6 bases). The CDR3 totals 14 residues. V was shortened by 0 bases and J by 1 base, with 7 bases between the two germline ends. CDR1 and CDR2 (germline): SGDLS, YYNGEE. The CDR3 loop reads CASSVATGNTEAFF. The CDR3, as DNA: TGTGCCAGCAGCGTAGCGACAGGGAACACTGAAGCTTTCTTT.

The chain carries TRBV29-1 and TRBJ2-3, with D maybe TRBD2 (6 bases). V lost 6 bases, J lost 4 bases, and 17 bases lay in between. The CDR3 has 14 residues. Per the germline V gene, CDR1 is SQVTM and CDR2 is ANQGSEA. The CDR3 DNA reads TGCAGCGTGGCCGGGACTCAAAAATCAGATACGCAGTATTTT. It translates to CSVAGTQKSDTQYF.

The genes are TRBV28 and TRBJ2-7; 8 bases are shared with TRBD1. The CDR3 sequence is 15 residues long. Losses at the gene ends were 1 base for V and 2 bases for J; bases not matched to a gene: 4. Germline CDR1 MDHEN, CDR2 SYDVKM. The CDR3 here is CASSLSDRGPYEQYF. DNA for the CDR3: TGTGCCAGCAGTTTATCCGACAGGGGCCCCTACGAGCAGTACTTC.

V is TRBV6-6 and J is TRBJ1-1; the D gene is possibly TRBD1 (5 bases). The CDR3 runs 13 residues. The V and J ends lost 6 bases and 1 base respectively, with 9 bases between them. Looked up from germline, CDR1 is MNHNY and CDR2 is SVGAGI (reference sequence). The CDR3 protein is CASSRRGNTEAFF. CDR3 sequence (DNA): TGTGCCAGCAGCCGGAGGGGGAACACTGAAGCTTTCTTT.

The chain employs TRBV29-1 and TRBJ2-1, with 7 bases fitting TRBD1. Germline V lookup: CDR1 SQVTM, CDR2 ANQGSEA. J gave up 6 bases and V 4 bases, and 6 bases lay outside the gene matches. This CDR3 has 13 amino acids. CDR3 region: CSVGQRQGNEQFF. The CDR3 DNA follows: TGCAGCGTTGGACAGAGACAGGGCAATGAGCAGTTCTTC.

This chain links TRBV9 with TRBJ2-6; D gene ambiguous. This CDR3 is 15 amino acids long. The ends were cut back, 0 bases at V and 0 bases at J, with 4 bases in the middle. The germline V gene has CDR1 SGDLS and CDR2 YYNGEE. The CDR3: CASSVAVSGANVLTF. In DNA form, the CDR3 reads TGTGCCAGCAGCGTAGCGGTCTCTGGGGCCAACGTCCTGACTTTC.

This chain links TRBV27 with TRBJ2-2, with 8 bases that match TRBD2. The CDR3 length is 18 residues. The junction had 12 bases not matched to a gene; V was cut back by 5 bases and J by 1 base. Germline values: CDR1 MNHEY, CDR2 SMNVEV (reference sequence). Written as DNA, the CDR3 is TGTGCCAGCAGTAAAACAACGCCCAGCGGGGGGAACACCGGGGAGCTGTTTTTT. It encodes CASSKTTPSGGNTGELFF.

This chain joins TRBV5-1 and TRBJ2-3; TRBD1 might be the D (5 bases). This CDR3 is 15 amino acids long. The germline CDR1 and CDR2 sequences are SGHRS and YFSETQ. Between the trimmed V and J ends, which lost 4 bases and 2 bases, there was a span of 14 bases. This CDR3 reads CASSPGLADTDTQYF. CDR3 nucleotides: TGCGCCAGCAGCCCAGGGTTAGCTGACACAGATACGCAGTATTTT.